Presented here are 10 T cell receptor beta chains from one specimen sequenced in a study of identical twins. TCRdb fed the 5' RACE reads into MiXCR, producing one record per CDR3 protein. The table includes hundreds of thousands of distinct CDR3 sequences, 18% detected once. This same sample was also part of a study on T cells expressing NK-cell markers.

The sequenced sample consisted of PBMCs. The receptors were sampled from a woman between 18 and 29 years old in good health.

A single count supports this clonotype. The genes are TRBV27 and TRBJ1-4; TRBD1 might be the D (5 bases). The CDR3 is 14 residues long. Trimming removed 6 bases at V and 7 bases at J, with 15 bases between. Germline V gives CDR1 MNHEY, CDR2 SMNVEV (reference sequence). The CDR3 spells CASSAPGGTEKLFF. CDR3 DNA sequence: TGTGCCAGCAGCGCCCCTGGGGGGACTGAAAAACTGTTTTTT. The full variable domain, its missing parts supplied by reference TRBV27 and TRBJ1-4, is EAQVTQNPRYLITVTGKKLTVTCSQNMNHEYMSWYRQDPGLGLRQIYYSMNVEVTDKGDVPEGYKVSRKEKRNFPLILESPSPNQTSLYFCASSAPGGTEKLFFGSGTQLSVL.

This chain uses TRBV7-6 with TRBJ1-1; TRBD1 is a possible D gene (5 bases). The CDR3 contains 13 residues. Germline V gene data show CDR1 as SGHVS and CDR2 as FNYEAQ. V was clipped by 10 bases and J by 4 bases, with 16 bases between them. DNA of the CDR3: TGTGCCACCTCAGGGTGGGGCAGCACTGAAGCTTTCTTT. Protein product: CATSGWGSTEAFF.

Regarding this clonotype: One end of the junction does not line up with germline, which may come from a read error. This chain connects TRBV19 to TRBJ1-6; the D gene is possibly TRBD1 (5 bases). The length of the CDR3 is 15 residues. CDR1 and CDR2 from the germline V gene are LNHDA and SQIVND (reference sequence). The CDR3 is CVSSTLGRESSPLHF. In DNA form, the CDR3 reads TGTGTCAGTAGTACCCTGGGCAGGGAGAGTTCACCCCTCCACTTT.

The CDR3 loop is CASSFLPNTGELFF. For the CDR3, the DNA is TGTGCCAGCAGCTTCTTACCTAACACCGGGGAGCTGTTTTTT. This chain links TRBV7-2 with TRBJ2-2, with D hard to call. Looked up from germline, CDR1 is SGHTA and CDR2 is FQGNSA. The CDR3 spans 14 residues. Trimming removed 3 bases from V and 2 bases from J, with 7 bases in between.

The chain uses TRBV25-1 and TRBJ2-5; 12 bases align to TRBD2. J was trimmed by 5 bases and V by 4 bases; bases with no gene match: 8. This CDR3 has 16 amino acids. Per germline, CDR1 MGHDK and CDR2 SYGVNS. CDR3 region: CASSASGRADRETQYF. The CDR3 DNA is TGTGCCAGCAGTGCTAGCGGGAGGGCCGATCGGGAGACCCAGTACTTC.

This clonotype has a count of ten or more. The J gene is TRBJ2-1, the V gene TRBV20-1; D uncertain. V was pared by 5 bases and J by 0 bases, with 8 bases between. Germline CDR1 reads DFQATT; CDR2 reads SNEGSKA (reference sequence). CDR3 length: 13 residues. CDR3: CSAPERSYNEQFF. As DNA, the CDR3 is TGCAGTGCTCCGGAACGCTCCTACAATGAGCAGTTCTTC.

On this clonotype: At one end, the junction sequence differs from germline, possibly due to a read error. The V and J genes are TRBV7-9 and TRBJ1-2; the match to TRBD1 covers 7 bases. CDR3 length: 14 amino acids. The germline V gene has CDR1 SEHNR and CDR2 FQNEAQ (reference sequence). The DNA for the CDR3 is TGTGCCAGCAGCTTAGCGTTGGGACAGAAGCCGTTAGCCTTC. As protein: CASSLALGQKPLAF. The full variable domain, its missing parts supplied by reference TRBV7-9 and TRBJ1-2, is DTGVSQNPRHKITKRGQNVTFRCDPISEHNRLYWYRQTLGQGPEFLTYFQNEAQLEKSRLLSDRFSAERPKGSFSTLEIQRTEQGDSAMYLCASSLALGQKPLAFGSGTRLTVV.

This clonotype was seen only once. V is TRBV5-1 and J is TRBJ2-1; 7 bases are shared with TRBD2. Germline V gene lookup returns CDR1 SGHRS and CDR2 YFSETQ. This CDR3 has 11 residues. The junction had 6 bases not matched to a gene; V was cut back by 4 bases and J by 14 bases. The CDR3 DNA reads TGCGCCAGCAGCGGGGGGGGATCCGAGTTCTTC. Its protein product is CASSGGGSEFF.

This clonotype came up a few times. CDR3 DNA: TGTGCCACCAGCAGAGATGAGTGGGGCTACACCTTC. It yields the protein CATSRDEWGYTF. The chain is built from TRBV15 and TRBJ1-2; D is unresolved. Germline V gene data show CDR1 as LNHNV and CDR2 as YYDKDF (reference sequence). This CDR3 comprises 12 residues. V lost 0 bases to trimming and J lost 8 bases, with 7 bases between them.

This clonotype was recorded a few times. This rearrangement joins TRBV9 to TRBJ2-7, with D possibly being TRBD2 (6 bases). From germline, CDR1 is SGDLS and CDR2 YYNGEE. Between the trimmed V and J ends, which lost 1 base and 3 bases, there was a span of 8 bases. This CDR3 is 13 amino acids long. The CDR3: CASSVSGDYEQYF. As DNA, the CDR3 is TGTGCCAGCAGCGTATCGGGGGACTACGAGCAGTACTTC.